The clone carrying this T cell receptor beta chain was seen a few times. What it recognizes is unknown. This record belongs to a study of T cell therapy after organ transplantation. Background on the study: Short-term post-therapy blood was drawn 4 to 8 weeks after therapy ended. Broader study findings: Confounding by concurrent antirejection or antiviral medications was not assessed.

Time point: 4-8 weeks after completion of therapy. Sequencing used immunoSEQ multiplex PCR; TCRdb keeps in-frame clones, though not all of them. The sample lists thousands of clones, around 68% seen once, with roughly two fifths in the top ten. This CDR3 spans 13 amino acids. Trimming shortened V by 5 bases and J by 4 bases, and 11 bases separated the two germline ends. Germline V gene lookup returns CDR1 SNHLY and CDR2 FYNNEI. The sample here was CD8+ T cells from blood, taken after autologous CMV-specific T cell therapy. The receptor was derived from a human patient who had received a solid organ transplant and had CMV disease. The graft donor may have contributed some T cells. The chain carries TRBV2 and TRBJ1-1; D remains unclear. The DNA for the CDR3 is TGTGCCAGCAGTCCGGGAGACGGCACTGAAGCTTTCTTT. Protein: CASSPGDGTEAFF.